This entry is about one T cell receptor (beta chain). The data belong to a study of early T cells in non-severe SARS-CoV-2 infection. CDR1 is DFQATT and CDR2 is SNEGSKA in the germline V gene (reference sequence). Trimming took off 4 bases at V and 8 bases at J, with 16 bases between the two ends. This CDR3 has 13 amino acids. One entry per CDR3 protein, called by TCRdb with MiXCR from the 5' RACE reads. The data show about 80,000 distinct CDR3 sequences, roughly 13% seen once. The sequencing sample was made of whole blood. The chain recombines TRBV20-1 with TRBJ2-3; maybe TRBD1 (6 bases). The clonotype comes from an adult who was a healthcare worker with PCR-confirmed SARS-CoV-2 infection or an uninfected control (not recorded which). CDR3 nucleotides: TGCAGTGCTACGGACAGCCTACAGGGTACGCAGTATTTT. Translating gives CSATDSLQGTQYF.